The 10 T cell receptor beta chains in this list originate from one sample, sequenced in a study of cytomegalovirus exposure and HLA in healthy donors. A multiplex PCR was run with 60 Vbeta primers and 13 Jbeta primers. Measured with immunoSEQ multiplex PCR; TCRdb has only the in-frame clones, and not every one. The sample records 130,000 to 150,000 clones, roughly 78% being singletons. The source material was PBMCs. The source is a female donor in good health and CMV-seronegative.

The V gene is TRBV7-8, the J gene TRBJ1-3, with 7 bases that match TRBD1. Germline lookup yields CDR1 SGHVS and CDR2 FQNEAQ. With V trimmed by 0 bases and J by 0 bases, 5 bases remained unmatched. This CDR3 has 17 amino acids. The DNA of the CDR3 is TGTGCCAGCAGCTTAGCGAACAGGGGTAGCTCTGGAAACACCATATATTTT. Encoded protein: CASSLANRGSSGNTIYF.

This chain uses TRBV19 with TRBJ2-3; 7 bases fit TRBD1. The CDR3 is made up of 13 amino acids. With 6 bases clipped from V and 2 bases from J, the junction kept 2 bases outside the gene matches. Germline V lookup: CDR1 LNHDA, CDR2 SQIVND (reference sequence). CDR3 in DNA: TGTGCCAGTAGGGACAGGCCCACAGATACGCAGTATTTT. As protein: CASRDRPTDTQYF.

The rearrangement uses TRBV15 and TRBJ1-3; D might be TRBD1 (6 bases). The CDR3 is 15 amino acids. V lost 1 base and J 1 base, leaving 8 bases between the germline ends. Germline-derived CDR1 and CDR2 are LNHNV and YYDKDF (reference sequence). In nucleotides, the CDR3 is TGTGCCACCAGCAGAGGACAGGATTCTGGAAACACCATATATTTT. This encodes CATSRGQDSGNTIYF.

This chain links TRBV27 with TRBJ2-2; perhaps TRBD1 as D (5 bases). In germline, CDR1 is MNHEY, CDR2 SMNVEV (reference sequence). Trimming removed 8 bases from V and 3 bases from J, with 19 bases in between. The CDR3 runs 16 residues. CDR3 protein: CASGNQGGYYTGELFF. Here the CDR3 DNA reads TGTGCCAGCGGGAATCAGGGCGGTTACTACACCGGGGAGCTGTTTTTT.

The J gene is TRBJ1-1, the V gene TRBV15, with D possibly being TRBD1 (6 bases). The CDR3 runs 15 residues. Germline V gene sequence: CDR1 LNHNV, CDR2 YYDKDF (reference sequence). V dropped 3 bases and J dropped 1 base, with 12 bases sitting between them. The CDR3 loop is CATSRYTQGNTEAFF. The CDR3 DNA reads TGTGCCACCAGCAGGTACACACAGGGGAACACTGAAGCTTTCTTT.

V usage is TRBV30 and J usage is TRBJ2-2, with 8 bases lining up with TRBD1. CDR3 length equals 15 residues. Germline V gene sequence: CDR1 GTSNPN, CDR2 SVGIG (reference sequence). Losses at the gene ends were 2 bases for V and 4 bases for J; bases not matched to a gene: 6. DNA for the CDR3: TGTGCCTGGAGTCTGGGACAGGCGATCACCGGGGAGCTGTTTTTT. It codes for CAWSLGQAITGELFF.

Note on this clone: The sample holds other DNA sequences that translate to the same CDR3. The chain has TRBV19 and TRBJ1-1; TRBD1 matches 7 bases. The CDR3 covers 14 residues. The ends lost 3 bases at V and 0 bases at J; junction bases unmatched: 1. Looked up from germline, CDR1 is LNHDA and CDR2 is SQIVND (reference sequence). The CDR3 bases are TGTGCCAGTAGTATCGGACAGGTGAACACTGAAGCTTTCTTT. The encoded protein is CASSIGQVNTEAFF.

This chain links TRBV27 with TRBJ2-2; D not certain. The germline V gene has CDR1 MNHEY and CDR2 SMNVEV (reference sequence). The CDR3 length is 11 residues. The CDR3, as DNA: TGTGCAGTAAGATTGCGCGGGGAGCTGTTTTTT. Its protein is CAVRLRGELFF.

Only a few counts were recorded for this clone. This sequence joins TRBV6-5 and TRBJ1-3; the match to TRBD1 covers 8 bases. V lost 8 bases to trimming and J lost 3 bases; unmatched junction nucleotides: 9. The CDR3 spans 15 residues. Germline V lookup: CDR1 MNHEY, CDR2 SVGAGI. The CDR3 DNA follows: TGTGCCAGCCGATTGACAGGGGCGGGTGGAAACACCATATATTTT. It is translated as CASRLTGAGGNTIYF.

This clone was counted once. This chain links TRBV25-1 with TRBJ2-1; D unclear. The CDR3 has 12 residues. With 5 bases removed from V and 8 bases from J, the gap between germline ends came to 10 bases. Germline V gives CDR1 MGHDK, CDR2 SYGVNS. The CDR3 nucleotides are TGTGCCAGCAGTCGGATGGGCCATGAGCAGTTCTTC. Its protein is CASSRMGHEQFF.